This passage covers 30 T cell receptor beta chains from one sample sequenced in a study of blood T cell repertoires in COVID-19. Using immunoSEQ multiplex PCR, the repertoire was profiled, and TCRdb retains in-frame clones only, with some absent. Here the sample spans 170,000 or so clones, more than 75% being singletons. The sequenced sample consisted of peripheral blood. These receptors originate from a man aged 55 to 70 with COVID-19, enrolled during active disease.

J is TRBJ2-7 and V is TRBV14; weak D call: TRBD1 (6 bases). The V gene's germline CDR1 is SGHDN and CDR2 FVKESK. The CDR3 sequence is 15 residues long. Between the trimmed V and J ends, which lost 4 bases and 2 bases, there was a span of 15 bases. The CDR3 DNA reads TGTGCCAGCAGCCCTCAGGGGTCGTCAACCTACGAGCAGTACTTC. Amino acid sequence: CASSPQGSSTYEQYF.

This chain connects TRBV5-1 to TRBJ2-1; 15 bases map to TRBD2. The trim removed 4 bases at V and 5 bases at J, leaving 7 bases unmatched. This CDR3 spans 17 amino acids. Germline-derived CDR1 and CDR2 are SGHRS and YFSETQ. The CDR3 DNA reads as TGCGCCAGCAGCCCCGGGACTAGCGGGAGGATAAACAATGAGCAGTTCTTC. This translates into CASSPGTSGRINNEQFF. The full variable domain, its missing parts supplied by reference TRBV5-1 and TRBJ2-1, is KAGVTQTPRYLIKTRGQQVTLSCSPISGHRSVSWYQQTPGQGLQFLFEYFSETQRNKGNFPGRFSGRQFSNSRSEMNVSTLELGDSALYLCASSPGTSGRINNEQFFGPGTRLTVL.

The CDR3 spells CASSPPLGGGPPYNEQFF. The CDR3 nucleotides are TGTGCCAGCTCACCACCCCTTGGCGGGGGGCCTCCTTACAATGAGCAGTTCTTC. V is TRBV18 and J is TRBJ2-1, with 8 bases that match TRBD2. Germline trimming cut 0 bases from V and 4 bases from J; bases unmatched to any gene: 11. This CDR3 region has 18 residues. The germline V gene encodes CDR1 KGHSH and CDR2 LQKENI.

In DNA form, the CDR3 reads TGTGCCAGCTCCCCGGGATCAAGAGGCACTGAAGCTTTCTTT. It encodes CASSPGSRGTEAFF. The gene calls are TRBV18 and TRBJ1-1; D remains unclear. V lost 6 bases to trimming and J lost 4 bases, with 15 bases between them. Germline values: CDR1 KGHSH, CDR2 LQKENI. The CDR3 extends over 14 amino acids.

The V gene is TRBV6-4, the J gene TRBJ1-5; 7 bases are a match to TRBD1. The CDR3 sequence is 13 residues long. V was pared by 2 bases and J by 10 bases, with 5 bases of the junction left unmatched. Germline loops: CDR1 MRHNA, CDR2 SNTAGT. CDR3 nucleotide sequence: TGTGCCAGCAGTGACCGACAGGGACAACCCCAGCATTTT. This codes for CASSDRQGQPQHF.

The chain couples TRBV7-2 to TRBJ2-1, with 12 bases lining up with TRBD2. The V segment lost 2 bases and the J segment 7 bases; nucleotides outside the gene matches: 6. The length of the CDR3 is 16 residues. The germline V gene has CDR1 SGHTA and CDR2 FQGNSA. The CDR3 DNA sequence: TGTGCCAGCAGCTTACTAGCGGGAGGGCCGGGGAATGAGCAGTTCTTC. Translation: CASSLLAGGPGNEQFF.

V gene TRBV9 combines with J gene TRBJ1-2; 8 bases fit TRBD1. Germline CDR1 SGDLS, CDR2 YYNGEE. The J segment lost 4 bases and the V segment lost 2 bases, leaving 7 bases of the junction unmatched. The length of the CDR3 is 15 residues. The chain's CDR3 is CASSVSTGTGYGYTF. Written as DNA, the CDR3 is TGTGCCAGCAGCGTCTCCACCGGGACAGGCTATGGCTACACCTTC.

This clone has just one count. The chain uses TRBV6-2 or TRBV6-3 and TRBJ1-2; TRBD1 matches at 9 bases. V was clipped by 4 bases and J by 7 bases; unmatched bases: 10. The CDR3 spans 15 residues. CDR1 and CDR2 (germline): MNHEY, SVGEGT. The CDR3 DNA is TGTGCCAGCAGTTTCTTAACAGGGGGCGTCGGTGGCTACACCTTC. This sequence encodes CASSFLTGGVGGYTF.

V and J are TRBV30 and TRBJ1-6, with D possibly matching TRBD1 (6 bases). The CDR3 is made up of 13 amino acids. V was shortened by 8 bases and J by 7 bases, with 15 bases between the two germline ends. CDR1 and CDR2 (germline): GTSNPN, SVGIG (reference sequence). CDR3 region: CAASGTSNSPLHF. The CDR3 DNA follows: TGTGCCGCCTCCGGGACATCGAATTCACCCCTCCACTTT.

The chain recombines TRBV5-6 with TRBJ2-5; the match to TRBD2 covers 11 bases. Germline V gives CDR1 SGHDT, CDR2 YYEEEE. Unmatched junction bases numbered 2, after V lost 0 bases and J lost 1 base. The CDR3 runs 16 residues. CDR3 nucleotide sequence: TGTGCCAGCAGCTTGGTTAGCGGGAGGGGCCAAGAGACCCAGTACTTC. Its translation: CASSLVSGRGQETQYF.

The rearrangement uses TRBV29-1 and TRBJ1-1; no clear D gene. This CDR3 has 15 amino acids. V lost 7 bases and J 0 bases, leaving 18 bases between the germline ends. Germline CDR1 is SQVTM and CDR2 is ANQGSEA. This CDR3 is CSALKRSSMNTEAFF. CDR3 sequence (DNA): TGCAGCGCCTTGAAACGGTCAAGCATGAACACTGAAGCTTTCTTT.

CDR3 protein: CSVEWGWGTGPGGDTQYF. DNA for the CDR3: TGCAGCGTTGAGTGGGGGTGGGGTACGGGCCCCGGGGGAGATACGCAGTATTTT. The chain is built from TRBV29-1 and TRBJ2-3, with a tentative D call TRBD2 (6 bases). Trimming stripped 3 bases from V and 5 bases from J, with 27 bases between. CDR1 SQVTM and CDR2 ANQGSEA come from the germline V gene. The CDR3 loop spans 18 amino acids.

J is TRBJ2-7 and V is TRBV4-3; 8 bases align to TRBD2. The V gene end was trimmed by 1 base and the J gene end by 4 bases; junction bases not matched to a gene: 9. Germline CDR1 LGHNA, CDR2 YSLEER. CDR3 length: 16 amino acids. CDR3 nucleotides: TGCGCCAGCAGCCAAGGGGCGGGAGGTCCCATTTACGAGCAGTACTTC. Its translation: CASSQGAGGPIYEQYF.

This clone was found a few times. This chain uses TRBV3-1 (or the pseudogene TRBV3-2) with TRBJ2-3, with TRBD2 as a possible D gene (5 bases). Germline V gene sequence: CDR1 LGHDT, CDR2 YNNKEL (reference sequence). The CDR3 totals 14 residues. The V end lost 4 bases, the J end lost 0 bases, and 8 bases lay between the germline ends. The CDR3 DNA is TGTGCCAGCAGCCGTGGCGGGAGCACAGATACGCAGTATTTT. Translating gives CASSRGGSTDTQYF.

The chain is built from TRBV6-5 and TRBJ1-6; TRBD1 matches at 8 bases. This CDR3 is 15 amino acids long. Germline assignment: CDR1 MNHEY and CDR2 SVGAGI. J was trimmed by 9 bases and V by 0 bases; bases with no gene match: 4. CDR3 amino acids: CASSYSSRGPSPLHF. The DNA of the CDR3 is TGTGCCAGCAGTTACTCGAGCAGGGGGCCTTCACCCCTCCACTTT.

This sequence joins TRBV28 and TRBJ2-7; 7 bases line up with TRBD1. Germline V gene data show CDR1 as MDHEN and CDR2 as SYDVKM. The V segment lost 2 bases and the J segment 2 bases; nucleotides outside the gene matches: 6. The CDR3 is 15 amino acids. CDR3 bases: TGTGCCAGCAGTTTAGGAGGAGACAGGGCCTACGAGCAGTACTTC. Translating it yields CASSLGGDRAYEQYF. The entire variable domain, with the rest obtained from reference TRBV28 and TRBJ2-7, is as follows: DVKVTQSSRYLVKRTGEKVFLECVQDMDHENMFWYRQDPGLGLRLIYFSYDVKMKEKGDIPEGYSVSREKKERFSLILESASTNQTSMYLCASSLGGDRAYEQYFGPGTRLTVT.

The chain carries TRBV7-9 and TRBJ1-4; 9 positions agree with TRBD1. V was pared by 5 bases and J by 5 bases, with 6 bases of the junction left unmatched. This CDR3 has 15 residues. Per the germline V gene, CDR1 is SEHNR and CDR2 is FQNEAQ (reference sequence). The DNA for the CDR3 is TGTGCCAGCAGCGCAAGGACAGGGGCCAATGAAAAACTGTTTTTT. This sequence encodes CASSARTGANEKLFF.

V usage is TRBV11-3 and J usage is TRBJ2-5, with D perhaps matching TRBD2 (6 bases). The CDR3 is 14 residues long. Per germline, CDR1 SGHNT and CDR2 YENEEA. The V end was cut by 1 base, the J end by 2 bases, with 8 bases between. The CDR3 region is CASSLGGGQETQYF. CDR3 nucleotides: TGTGCCAGCAGCTTAGGTGGGGGGCAAGAGACCCAGTACTTC.

This clone was seen once. The genes are TRBV27 and TRBJ2-3; TRBD2 matches at 12 bases. Losses at the gene ends were 4 bases for V and 2 bases for J; bases not matched to a gene: 7. This CDR3 contains 17 residues. Germline lookup yields CDR1 MNHEY and CDR2 SMNVEV (reference sequence). Here the CDR3 DNA reads TGTGCCAGCAGTTCGGGACTAGCGGGTCCGGACACAGATACGCAGTATTTT. This sequence encodes CASSSGLAGPDTDTQYF.

The rearrangement uses TRBV18 and TRBJ1-1; D gene unclear. Trimming removed 7 bases from V and 6 bases from J, with 18 bases in between. Germline assignment: CDR1 KGHSH and CDR2 LQKENI. The CDR3 loop spans 14 amino acids. The CDR3 region has the DNA TGTGCCAGCTTAAACCAGTTAGGGAGCGCTGAAGCTTTCTTT. Its translation: CASLNQLGSAEAFF.

The V call is TRBV7-2, the J call TRBJ2-2, with D perhaps matching TRBD2 (5 bases). With 1 base removed from V and 2 bases from J, the gap between germline ends came to 11 bases. The CDR3 covers 16 residues. Germline CDR1 reads SGHTA; CDR2 reads FQGNSA. This CDR3 reads CASSLEVAPNTGELFF. CDR3 sequence (DNA): TGTGCCAGCAGCTTAGAAGTAGCGCCTAACACCGGGGAGCTGTTTTTT.

This chain links TRBV6-4 with TRBJ2-1; D is undetermined. The CDR3 has 14 amino acids. Germline lookup yields CDR1 MRHNA and CDR2 SNTAGT. The V and J ends lost 0 bases and 11 bases respectively, with 14 bases between them. CDR3 protein: CASSDSGRTRKQFF. Here the CDR3 DNA reads TGTGCCAGCAGTGACTCTGGGCGAACAAGAAAGCAGTTCTTC.

This clone was detected only once. This sequence joins TRBV27 and TRBJ2-7; TRBD1 might be the D (6 bases). Germline CDR1 MNHEY, CDR2 SMNVEV (reference sequence). Trimming removed 5 bases at V and 3 bases at J, with 14 bases between. The CDR3 is 14 residues long. Here the CDR3 DNA reads TGTGCCAGCAGTCCAAATGGACAGTACTACGAGCAGTACTTC. This codes for CASSPNGQYYEQYF.

This clone appeared once. V is TRBV30 and J is TRBJ2-7, with TRBD2 matching over 12 bases. Germline CDR1 GTSNPN, CDR2 SVGIG (reference sequence). J lost 5 bases, V lost 3 bases, and 14 bases had no gene match. This CDR3 spans 17 amino acids. CDR3 in DNA: TGTGCCTGGAGGGGGTTGTCTAGCGGGAGGGCCAGCGACGAGCAGTACTTC. It specifies CAWRGLSSGRASDEQYF.

In the case of this clone: Additional DNA sequences in this sample encode the identical CDR3. The chain employs TRBV4-3 and TRBJ2-1, with no clear D. The length of the CDR3 is 16 residues. V lost 0 bases and J 0 bases, leaving 9 bases between the germline ends. Germline CDR1 and CDR2: LGHNA and YSLEER. The CDR3 DNA follows: TGCGCCAGCAGCCAAGACGACTTCAGCTCCTACAATGAGCAGTTCTTC. Translation: CASSQDDFSSYNEQFF.

The V and J genes are TRBV9 and TRBJ1-2, with 7 bases matching TRBD1. In germline, CDR1 is SGDLS, CDR2 YYNGEE. J was trimmed by 8 bases and V by 0 bases; bases with no gene match: 10. CDR3 size: 15 residues. CDR3 residues: CASSVGDRVGWGYTF. CDR3 DNA sequence: TGTGCCAGCAGCGTAGGCGACAGGGTGGGGTGGGGCTACACCTTC.

V and J are TRBV7-9 and TRBJ2-1; TRBD2 is a possible D gene (5 bases). V was cut by 4 bases and J by 8 bases, with 12 bases left in between. The CDR3 totals 13 residues. Germline CDR1 reads SEHNR; CDR2 reads FQNEAQ (reference sequence). CDR3 residues: CASSYLAKDEQFF. The CDR3 DNA is TGTGCCAGCAGCTATCTAGCAAAGGATGAGCAGTTCTTC.

This chain uses TRBV18 with TRBJ2-5; weak D call: TRBD1 (5 bases). Germline loops: CDR1 KGHSH, CDR2 LQKENI. The CDR3 length is 14 residues. Trimming left V 4 bases short and J 1 base short, with 10 bases between. CDR3 nucleotide sequence: TGTGCCAGCTCACTGGCAGGGATCCAAGAGACCCAGTACTTC. Amino acids: CASSLAGIQETQYF.

The V call is TRBV19, the J call TRBJ1-3; D remains unclear. From germline, CDR1 is LNHDA and CDR2 SQIVND (reference sequence). Deletions cut 6 bases from V and 4 bases from J, with 19 bases between. The CDR3 runs to 16 residues. The CDR3, as DNA: TGTGCCAGTAGCCCCATCACGGGGATTGGAGGAAACACCATATATTTT. Residues: CASSPITGIGGNTIYF. Based on the CDR3 plus reference TRBV19 and TRBJ1-3, the full variable domain is DGGITQSPKYLFRKEGQNVTLSCEQNLNHDAMYWYRQDPGQGLRLIYYSQIVNDFQKGDIAEGYSVSREKKESFPLTVTSAQKNPTAFYLCASSPITGIGGNTIYFGEGSWLTVV.

This sequence joins TRBV30 and TRBJ1-2; 9 nucleotides agree with TRBD1. From germline, CDR1 is GTSNPN and CDR2 SVGIG (reference sequence). With 5 bases clipped from V and 4 bases from J, the junction kept 11 bases outside the gene matches. The CDR3 contains 15 residues. CDR3: CAWAKPGQGTYGYTF. The CDR3, as DNA: TGTGCCTGGGCAAAACCGGGACAGGGCACCTATGGCTACACCTTC.